The 7 T cell receptor beta chains presented below share a single source sample, sequenced in a study of graft-versus-host responses after intestinal transplantation (dated by TCRdb to the early 2020s). Library construction relied on the immunoSEQ multiplex PCR assay. Drawn from immuneACCESS, this table holds only the in-frame rearrangements with V and J called that TCRdb kept. Clones are partly lost; checked studies trace under half to an unresolved V gene and leave the rest unexplained. The table for this sample lists 25,000 or so clones; approximately 90% of them were counted only once. Roughly 2% of the sample lies in the top ten. The source material was PBMCs, sampled roughly 38 days after intestinal transplant. The receptors come from a human patient who received an intestinal transplant, so some T cells may come from the graft donor.

CDR3 nucleotide sequence: TGTGCCAGCAGCCTGGACTCCCCCGGGGAGCTGTTTTTT. Protein: CASSLDSPGELFF. V and J are TRBV7-6 and TRBJ2-2; tentative D call: TRBD2 (5 bases). The germline CDR1 and CDR2 sequences are SGHVS and FNYEAQ. Trimming left V 5 bases short and J 6 bases short, with 10 bases between. This CDR3 contains 13 residues.

Only one count was recorded for this clone. This sequence joins TRBV7-9 and TRBJ1-3; D gene uncertain. CDR1 and CDR2 from the germline V gene are SEHNR and FQNEAQ (reference sequence). V shed 3 bases and J shed 0 bases, with 18 bases lying between them. There are 18 residues in the CDR3. CDR3 DNA: TGTGCCAGCAGCTTTTCGGGCTCGGGGTACCGCTCTGGAAACACCATATATTTT. It is translated as CASSFSGSGYRSGNTIYF.

V is TRBV15 and J is TRBJ2-7; D is undetermined. Germline V lookup: CDR1 LNHNV, CDR2 YYDKDF (reference sequence). The CDR3 consists of 15 residues. The V end lost 3 bases, the J end lost 3 bases, and 15 bases lay between the germline ends. This CDR3 is CATSRGSLGRYEQYF. The DNA for the CDR3 is TGTGCCACCAGCAGGGGAAGCCTTGGGCGCTACGAGCAGTACTTC.

The chain combines TRBV6-7 with TRBJ1-5; 7 bases map to TRBD1. TRBV6-7 is an ORF; its function is uncertain. V shed 5 bases and J 2 bases; nucleotides not matched to a gene: 6. The CDR3 is 15 amino acids. The CDR3 sequence is CASSIQGGGNQPQHF. DNA for the CDR3: TGTGCCAGCAGTATTCAGGGGGGGGGCAATCAGCCCCAGCATTTT.

This clone was counted once. J is TRBJ2-1 and V is TRBV10-3; D possibly uses TRBD1 or TRBD2 (5 bases each). This CDR3 spans 14 amino acids. V was cut by 6 bases and J by 8 bases, with 17 bases left in between. Germline V gene data show CDR1 as ENHRY and CDR2 as SYGVKD. DNA of the CDR3: TGTGCCATCAGCCCGGGACCGTTCTGGGATGAGCAGTTCTTC. Translated: CAISPGPFWDEQFF.

The CDR3 sequence is CASSSGEGYGYTF. CDR3 nucleotides: TGTGCCAGCAGTTCAGGCGAGGGCTATGGCTACACCTTC. The V call is TRBV6-5, the J call TRBJ1-2; D is unresolved. The CDR3 runs to 13 residues. V was pared by 4 bases and J by 4 bases, with 10 bases between. CDR1 and CDR2 from the germline V gene are MNHEY and SVGAGI.

The chain combines TRBV5-1 with TRBJ1-2; perhaps TRBD1 as D (6 bases). Germline V CDR1 and CDR2: SGHRS, YFSETQ. Trimming removed 0 bases at V and 5 bases at J, with 11 bases between. This CDR3 region has 14 residues. DNA for the CDR3: TGCGCCAGCAGCTTGGGCCAGGGGTTGTATGGCTACACCTTC. It yields the protein CASSLGQGLYGYTF.